This T cell receptor (beta chain) was recorded in a study of cytomegalovirus exposure and HLA in healthy donors. Whole-study results and caveats: Usually a TCR sequence was rare, but some public TCRs were found in many donors. Published work reported that the classifier diagnosed cytomegalovirus status with high specificity and sensitivity.

It was the roughly 120-subject validation cohort, separate from the roughly 700-subject first cohort, to which the donors belonged. Assay: immunoSEQ multiplex PCR; the TCRdb copy retains only in-frame clones and omits some. The table lists roughly 130,000 clones, roughly four fifths of them singletons. The trim removed 5 bases at V and 4 bases at J, leaving 5 bases unmatched. CDR1 and CDR2 (germline): SEHNR, FQNEAQ (reference sequence). CDR3 size: 16 residues. Regarding this clone: Its antigen is undetermined.

The sequence derives from a woman aged 25-40 years in good health and CMV-seronegative. Sequenced material: PBMCs. This chain connects TRBV7-9 to TRBJ2-5, with 15 nucleotides matching TRBD2. DNA of the CDR3: TGTGCCAGCAGCCCGAAGGGACTAGCGGGGGGAGAGACCCAGTACTTC. Translated, it gives CASSPKGLAGGETQYF.